The text below deals with one T cell receptor beta chain. This receptor's antigen is unknown. Base-call qualities are not available, and no considerably larger clone is one nucleotide away. The CDR3 measures 15 amino acids from cysteine to phenylalanine. Left in the record is the CDR3 DNA by itself, 45 bases read in frame from the first base. V is reduced by 0 bases and J by 2 bases, leaving a spacing of 9 bases between them. As encoded in the germline V gene, CDR1 is SGHRS while CDR2 is YFSETQ. Libraries were built with the immunoSEQ multiplex PCR assay. A mixture of 60 forward primers for TCR Vbeta segments and 13 reverse primers for TCR Jbeta segments was used in the multiplex PCR. A multiplex PCR assay on genomic DNA amplified the CDR3 region of rearranged TCR beta genes. Amplified TCR beta libraries were sequenced as 87-base-pair reads on the Illumina HiSeq System. Processing in the source paper ran as follows. A later analysis tallied 75 million to 95 million unique TCR beta chains across the approximately 670 repertoires, and about 12 million of those chains were shared by two or more donors. Raw reads were error-corrected and collapsed into unique sequences with a nearest-neighbor algorithm that merged closely related sequences to remove PCR and sequencing errors. CDR3 sequences were aligned to IMGT reference sequences to assign V, D and J gene segments. For a sequence to be retained, a match of at least six nucleotides to both a V gene segment and a J gene segment was required. A rearrangement was called productive if the CDR3 had no stop codons and remained in frame with V and J, and every other rearrangement was called non-productive. CDR3 was defined by IMGT convention, running from the second conserved V-encoded cysteine to the conserved J-encoded phenylalanine. The earlier analysis of a few hundred of the donors excluded sequences that lacked an unambiguous match to a single V gene segment. An earlier analysis of just under 600 of the donors called V segments functional above 56.7% productive rearrangements and segregating when the between-donor standard deviation exceeded 5%. A statistical classification framework was built for diagnosing cytomegalovirus status from the catalog of TCR beta chain sequences. A later analysis assigned V and J genes by comparing TCR nucleotide sequences with IMGT/GENE-DB human TR gene sequences. Using the TCRdist pipeline, a later analysis assigned CDR3 sequences along with most-parsimonious VDJ recombination scenarios. In a later analysis, each TCR beta chain was defined by its CDR3 amino acid sequence together with its V-gene family, and reads without a unique V-gene family were excluded. As a way to deal with suspected cross-contamination and a sequencing artifact, a later analysis dropped roughly 620 nucleotide sequences that were highly shared and had low generation probability. For each public chain, a later analysis derived a clonal expansion index from normalized ranks of inferred template counts within each repertoire. In a later analysis, generation probabilities were computed with a VDJ recombination model fitted to out-of-frame rearrangements, and the resulting probabilities were checked against IGoR. In a later analysis, TCR-TCR, TCR-HLA and TCR-CMV co-occurrence was scored with hypergeometric tests, and a repertoire-size bias correction was applied to TCR pairs. A later analysis estimated false discovery rates by permuting HLA or CMV assignments 20 times. In a later analysis, co-occurring TCRs were grouped using DBSCAN, with TCRdist sequence similarity added in when clustering inside HLA-allele-positive subsets. Co-occurrence clustering excluded repertoires with fewer than 30,000 or more than 120,000 public chains, plus five with anomalous nucleotide sharing. Entries here come from immuneACCESS through TCRdb and include only in-frame sequences with V and J called. Some clones fail to appear in such tables; in the studies checked, an unresolved V gene covers under half of the shortfall, and the cause of the remainder is unknown. The DNA was the basis for D and trimming; V, J and clone size are from that table. The sample contains 150,000 to 200,000 clones, roughly 78% of them found a single time. The ten largest make up roughly 2% of the sample.

The cohort consisted of hundreds of healthy bone marrow donors. At the time of sampling, all cohort members were nominally healthy, though unrecorded immune exposures were likely present. The donor was CMV seronegative and belonged to the group of over 350 seronegative cohort members. Every donor gave a peripheral blood sample, and the peripheral blood mononuclear cells from that sample were used for TCR beta sequencing. Genomic DNA extraction from the blood cell samples was performed with the Qiagen DNeasy Blood Extraction Kit. These data belong to a study of cytomegalovirus exposure and HLA in healthy donors listed by TCRdb under 2017. Regarding the research as a whole: An earlier analysis of approximately 640 of the donors reported approximately 300 Gb of sequence data and approximately 110 million unique TCR beta sequences from roughly 200 million T cells. About 5 DR-DQ haplotypes were handled as single units for association and clustering, since linkage in the cohort was strong. Among about 410 genotyped donors of the cohort, an average of around 250,000 unique TCR beta nucleotide sequences was sequenced per donor, of which about 19% were non-productive. An earlier analysis of 500 to 650 of the donors applied high-throughput TCR beta sequencing to assess whether each TCR beta V gene segment acted as functional or pseudogenic. The later analysis used no new phenotypic data to find candidate immune exposures, relying instead on TCR beta sequences and their occurrence across donors. The number of donors typed differed by locus, with roughly 629-640 for A, B, C, DRB1 and DQB1, 522 for DQA1, over 600 for DPA1, and around 430 for DPB1. An early release covering over 500 HLA-typed donors comprised approximately 300 gigabases of sequencing data and about 90 million unique TCR sequences. In a later analysis, previously published TCR beta repertoires from about 640 donors were re-analyzed and high-resolution HLA genotyping was added so that TCR occurrence patterns could be studied. Class I and class II HLA loci were covered by the typing at four-digit resolution. The study aimed to test whether cataloging public T cell receptors could reveal signatures of past pathogen exposure. All discovery cohort repertoires had been generated using a single sequencing platform. The T cell repertoires of under 750 subjects were profiled by immunosequencing and related to cytomegalovirus serostatus. In addition to the first cohort of hundreds of subjects, a separate validation cohort of approximately 130 different subjects was used. In a later genetic analysis, genome-wide SNP genotypes for about three fifths of the roughly 670 donors were used, and that subset was treated as a discovery cohort. Donor age, sex, ethnicity and CMV serostatus were collected together with the repertoire data. Among the approximately 400 genotyped donors, 75% to 90% belonged to the genetic ancestry cluster associated with self-reported Caucasian donors. To predict cytomegalovirus infection status, the study brought together high-throughput TCR immunosequencing, statistical association of individual TCRs with disease status, and machine learning. The research as a whole found: Most CMV-associated TCR beta chains appeared to be HLA-restricted in a later analysis, and the HLA associations seemed to be driven largely by CMV exposure. The 87-base-pair reads could not distinguish some IMGT-functional V segments, including TRBV6-2 and TRBV6-3, so those segments were excluded. The sequencing pipeline was judged likely to have produced a cluster of highly shared sequence variants as a technical artifact. In a later analysis, about 17,000 TCR beta sequences were associated with specific HLA alleles at a false discovery rate of 0.05. Because HLA typing was missing for some donors at each locus, association tests included only the typed subset. According to the authors, the approach could potentially be generalized to other disease states and immunological phenotypes. The study listed 150 to 200 TCR beta chains as associated with cytomegalovirus. A later genetic analysis associated a missense DCLRE1C variant with V-gene and J-gene trimming of TCR beta chains, and an independent cohort replicated the association. Most TCR sequences were observed very rarely across donors, whereas some public TCRs were present in many individuals. CMV serostatus was the only immune exposure information available for the cohort. The presence/absence analyses assumed that sequencing depth was roughly uniform across donors, and that assumption may not be true. In a later analysis, the rate of TCR association differed among HLA loci, with DRB1 alleles having the most associated TCRs and HLA-C alleles having the fewest. In vitro tests confirmed that a few of the cytomegalovirus-associated TCR beta chains recognize cytomegalovirus antigens. Several of the top co-occurrence clusters appeared to be linked to parvovirus B19, influenza, CMV and Epstein-Barr virus, according to a later analysis. Assigning TCR associations to individual alleles was difficult when HLA alleles, especially DR and DQ, strongly co-occurred. According to a later genetic analysis, donors in an Asian-associated ancestry cluster had fewer N-insertions in productive TCRs than the approximately 700-donor mean. The classifier was reported to diagnose cytomegalovirus status with high specificity and sensitivity in both the original and validation cohorts. Correlated functional status among segregating V segments might be attributable to linkage disequilibrium, but an unknown experimental factor could not be ruled out. Compared with equally common non-associated chains, HLA-associated TCR beta chains in a later analysis were more clonally expanded and had lower generation probabilities. The cohort was sequenced for TCR beta chains only, and without alpha or paired-chain data the features that could be detected were limited. Roughly 15 rarely observed V segments, including chromosome 9 orphons, were excluded from the earlier analysis of about 610 of the donors because counts were too low. A further reported finding was that TCR beta sequences accurately predicted the HLA-A and HLA-B alleles for most subjects in the first cohort. In an earlier analysis of about 600 of the donors, most TCR beta V segments appeared in productive rearrangements about 87% or about 30% of the time, broadly matching IMGT annotations.

Sequencing was performed on PBMCs. This clonotype originated in a middle-aged man in good health and CMV-seronegative. This sequence uses TRBV5-1 and TRBJ1-3, with the identity of the D gene unclear. The sequence in DNA is TGCGCCAGCAGCTTGGAGTCAGTCCCTGGAAACACCATATATTTT. Its coded protein is CASSLESVPGNTIYF.